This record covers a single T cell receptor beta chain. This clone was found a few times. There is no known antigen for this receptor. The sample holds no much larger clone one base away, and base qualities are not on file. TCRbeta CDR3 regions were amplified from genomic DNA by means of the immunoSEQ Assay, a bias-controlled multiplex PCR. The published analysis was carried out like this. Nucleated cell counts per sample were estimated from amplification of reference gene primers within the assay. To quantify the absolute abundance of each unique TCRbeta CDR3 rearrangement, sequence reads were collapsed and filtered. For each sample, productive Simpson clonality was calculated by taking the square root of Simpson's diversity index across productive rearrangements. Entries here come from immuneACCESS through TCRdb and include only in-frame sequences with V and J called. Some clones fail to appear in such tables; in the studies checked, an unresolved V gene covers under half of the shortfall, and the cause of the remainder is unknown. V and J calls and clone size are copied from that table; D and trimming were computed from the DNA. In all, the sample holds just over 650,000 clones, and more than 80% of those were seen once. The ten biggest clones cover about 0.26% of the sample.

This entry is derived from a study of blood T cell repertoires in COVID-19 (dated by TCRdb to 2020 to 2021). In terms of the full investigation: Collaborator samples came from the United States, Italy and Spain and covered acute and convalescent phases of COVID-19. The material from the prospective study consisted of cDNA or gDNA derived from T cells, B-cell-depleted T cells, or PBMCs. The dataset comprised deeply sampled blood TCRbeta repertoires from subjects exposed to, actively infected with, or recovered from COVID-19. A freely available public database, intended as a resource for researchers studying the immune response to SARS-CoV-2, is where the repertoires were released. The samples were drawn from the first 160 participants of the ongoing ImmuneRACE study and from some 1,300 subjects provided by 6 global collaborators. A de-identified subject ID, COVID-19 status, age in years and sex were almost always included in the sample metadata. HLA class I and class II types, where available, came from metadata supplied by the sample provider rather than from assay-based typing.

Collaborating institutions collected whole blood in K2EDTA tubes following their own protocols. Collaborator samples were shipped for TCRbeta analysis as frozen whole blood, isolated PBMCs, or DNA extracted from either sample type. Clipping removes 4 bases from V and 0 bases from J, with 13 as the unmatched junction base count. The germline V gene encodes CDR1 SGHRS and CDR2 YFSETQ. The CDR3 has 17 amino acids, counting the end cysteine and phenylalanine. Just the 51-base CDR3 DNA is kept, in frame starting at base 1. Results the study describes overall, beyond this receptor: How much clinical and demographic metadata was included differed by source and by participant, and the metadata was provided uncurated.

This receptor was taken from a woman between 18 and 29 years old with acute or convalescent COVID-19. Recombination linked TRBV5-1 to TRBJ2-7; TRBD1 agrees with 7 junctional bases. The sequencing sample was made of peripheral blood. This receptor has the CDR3 CASSIGLPGQTSYEQYF. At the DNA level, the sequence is TGCGCCAGCAGCATCGGCCTTCCGGGACAGACCTCCTACGAGCAGTACTTC.